In this sample, the clone carrying this T cell receptor beta chain turned up a few times. The antigen is undetermined. Germline values: CDR1 MNHNS, CDR2 SASEGT. The CDR3 is 17 residues long. The V end was cut by 7 bases, the J end by 5 bases, with 24 bases between. Cultured CD4+ T-cell DNA underwent Oncomine TCR Beta short-read sequencing. TCRdb redid the calling of the PCR reads with MiXCR, one entry per CDR3 protein. The data hold around 5,200 distinct CDR3 sequences, with around 42% observed a single time. This entry is derived from a study of vaccination and CD4 T cells after COVID-19. Treatment meaning: approximately nine-day PBMC culture with coronavirus spike peptide pools or control peptides (ViraFEST assay). From the unexposed donor, CD4+ T cells were collected ahead of the COVID-19 pandemic (2011-2018). TCRs were sequenced by ViraFEST after antigen-specific T cells had been expanded with peptide pools.

The sequence came from a human donor in good health. Material for sequencing was CD4+ T cells from blood, cultured in vitro. This chain links TRBV6-1 with TRBJ2-1; D possibly corresponds to TRBD1 (6 bases). CDR3 nucleotide sequence: TGTGCCAGCATTCCTAACAGCGGCAGGGGCAAGGACAATGAGCAGTTCTTC. It specifies CASIPNSGRGKDNEQFF.